This T cell receptor beta chain was obtained from a study of human T cells and chemical hapten exposure. Study summary: Sensitization employed 2% DPC on 2 cm by 2 cm of upper inner arm skin. Study conclusions and caveats: Versus controls, significantly more large CDR3 similarity clusters arose from expanded TCRs.

TCRdb itself ran the RACE reads through MiXCR, one entry per CDR3 protein. This table holds 80,000 to 100,000 distinct CDR3 sequences, over 9.5% found once. This clonotype was observed a few times. Its antigen is as yet unknown. Germline CDR1 and CDR2: SEHNR and FQNEAQ (reference sequence). This CDR3 has 14 amino acids. The J segment lost 5 bases and the V segment lost 5 bases, leaving 4 bases of the junction unmatched. Time point here: patch test 2, 6 weeks after DPC sensitization. The sample's treatment: therapeutic diphenylcyclopropenone sensitization with weekly scalp DPC. The sequencing used whole blood, collected in connection with sensitization to the hapten diphenylcyclopropenone (DPC). The clonotype comes from a woman aged 50 to 60 with alopecia areata. Some clones in this sample may be carry-over from other donors' samples. This chain connects TRBV7-9 to TRBJ2-5; TRBD2 matches at 11 bases. The DNA of the CDR3 is TGTGCCAGCAGCCCTTCTAGCGGGAGGGAGACCCAGTACTTC. Protein sequence: CASSPSSGRETQYF.